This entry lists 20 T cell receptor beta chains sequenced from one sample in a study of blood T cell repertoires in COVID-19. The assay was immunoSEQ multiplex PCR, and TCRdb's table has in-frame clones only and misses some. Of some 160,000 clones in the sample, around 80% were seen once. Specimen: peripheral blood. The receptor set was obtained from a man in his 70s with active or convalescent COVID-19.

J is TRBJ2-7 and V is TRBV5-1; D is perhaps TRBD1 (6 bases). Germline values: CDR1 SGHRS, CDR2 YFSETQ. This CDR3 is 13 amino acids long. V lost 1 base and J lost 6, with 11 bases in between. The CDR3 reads CASSLLDSSEQYF. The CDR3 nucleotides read TGCGCCAGCAGCTTGCTGGACAGCAGCGAGCAGTACTTC.

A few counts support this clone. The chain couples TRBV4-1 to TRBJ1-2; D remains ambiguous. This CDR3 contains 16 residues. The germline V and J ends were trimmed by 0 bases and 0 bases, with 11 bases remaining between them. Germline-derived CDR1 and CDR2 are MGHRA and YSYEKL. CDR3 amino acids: CASSQDRAGTNYGYTF. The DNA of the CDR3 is TGCGCCAGCAGCCAAGATCGCGCCGGGACTAACTATGGCTACACCTTC.

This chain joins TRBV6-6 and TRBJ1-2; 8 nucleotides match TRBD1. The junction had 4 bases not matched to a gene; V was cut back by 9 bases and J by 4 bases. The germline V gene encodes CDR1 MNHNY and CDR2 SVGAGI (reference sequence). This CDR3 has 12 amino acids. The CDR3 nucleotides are TGTGCCAGTCAAGACAGGGGCTATGGCTACACCTTC. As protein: CASQDRGYGYTF.

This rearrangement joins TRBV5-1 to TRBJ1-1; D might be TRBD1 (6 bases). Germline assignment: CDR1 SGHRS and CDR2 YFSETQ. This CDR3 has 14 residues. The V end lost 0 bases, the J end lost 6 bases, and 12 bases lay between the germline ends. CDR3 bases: TGCGCCAGCAGCTTGGACAGGGAAACGGCTGAAGCTTTCTTT. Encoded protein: CASSLDRETAEAFF.

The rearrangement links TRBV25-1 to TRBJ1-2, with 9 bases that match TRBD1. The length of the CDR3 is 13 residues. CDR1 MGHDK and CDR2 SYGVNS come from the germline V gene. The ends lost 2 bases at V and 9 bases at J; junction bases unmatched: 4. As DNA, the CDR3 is TGTGCCAGCAGTGAAGCGGGACAGGGTAGCTACACCTTC. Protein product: CASSEAGQGSYTF.

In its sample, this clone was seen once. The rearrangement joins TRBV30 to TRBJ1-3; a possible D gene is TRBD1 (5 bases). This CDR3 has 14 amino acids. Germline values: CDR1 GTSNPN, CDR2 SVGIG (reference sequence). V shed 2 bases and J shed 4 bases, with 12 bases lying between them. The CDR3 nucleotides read TGTGCCTGGAGTAAGGGAGGGGCAGGAAACACCATATATTTT. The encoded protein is CAWSKGGAGNTIYF.

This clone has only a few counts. CDR3 protein: CATSDPGWETQYF. The CDR3 coding sequence is TGTGCCACCAGTGATCCAGGATGGGAGACCCAGTACTTC. The J gene is TRBJ2-5, the V gene TRBV24-1; no definite D call. The CDR3 loop spans 13 amino acids. The germline V and J ends were trimmed by 3 bases and 5 bases, with 9 bases remaining between them. Germline CDR1 and CDR2: KGHDR and SFDVKD.

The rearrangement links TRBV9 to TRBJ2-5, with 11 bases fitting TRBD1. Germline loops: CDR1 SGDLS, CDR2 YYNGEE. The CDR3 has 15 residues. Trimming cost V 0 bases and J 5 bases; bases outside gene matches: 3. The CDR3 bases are TGTGCCAGCAGCGTAGGGACAGGGGGCTTGGAGACCCAGTACTTC. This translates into CASSVGTGGLETQYF.

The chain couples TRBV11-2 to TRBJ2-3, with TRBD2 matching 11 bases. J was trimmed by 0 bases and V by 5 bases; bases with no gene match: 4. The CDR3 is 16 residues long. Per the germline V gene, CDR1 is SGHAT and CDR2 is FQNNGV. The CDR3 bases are TGTGCCAGCAGCATTAGCGGGGGGGGTAGCACAGATACGCAGTATTTT. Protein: CASSISGGGSTDTQYF.

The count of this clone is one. CDR3 bases: TGTGCCTGGAAGCGGCAGACGACAACTAATGAAAAACTGTTTTTT. Translating it yields CAWKRQTTTNEKLFF. This rearrangement joins TRBV30 to TRBJ1-4; no firm D call. Trimming pared 4 bases from V and 0 bases from J, leaving 12 bases between. CDR3 length: 15 residues. Germline lookup yields CDR1 GTSNPN and CDR2 SVGIG (reference sequence). The full variable domain, completed using reference TRBV30 and TRBJ1-4, is SQTIHQWPATLVQPVGSPLSLECTVEGTSNPNLYWYRQAAGRGLQLLFYSVGIGQISSEVPQNLSASRPQDRQFILSSKKLLLSDSGFYLCAWKRQTTTNEKLFFGSGTQLSVL.

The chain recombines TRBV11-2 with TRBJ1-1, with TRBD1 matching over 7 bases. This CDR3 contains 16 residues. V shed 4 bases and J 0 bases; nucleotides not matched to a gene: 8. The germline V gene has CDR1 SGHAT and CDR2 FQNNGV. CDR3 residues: CASSSSRTGLNTEAFF. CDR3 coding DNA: TGTGCCAGCAGCTCCTCTCGGACAGGCTTGAACACTGAAGCTTTCTTT.

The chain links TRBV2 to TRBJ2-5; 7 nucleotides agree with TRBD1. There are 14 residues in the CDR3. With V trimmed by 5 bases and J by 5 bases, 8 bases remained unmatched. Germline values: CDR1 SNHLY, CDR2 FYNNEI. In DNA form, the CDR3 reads TGTGCCAGCAGTCGACAGGGTGGATCGGAGACCCAGTACTTC. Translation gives CASSRQGGSETQYF.

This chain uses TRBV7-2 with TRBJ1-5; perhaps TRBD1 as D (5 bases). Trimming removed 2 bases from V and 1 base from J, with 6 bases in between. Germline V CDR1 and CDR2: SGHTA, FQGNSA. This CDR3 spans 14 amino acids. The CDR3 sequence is CASSLTGSNQPQHF. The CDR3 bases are TGTGCCAGCAGCTTAACAGGCAGCAATCAGCCCCAGCATTTT.

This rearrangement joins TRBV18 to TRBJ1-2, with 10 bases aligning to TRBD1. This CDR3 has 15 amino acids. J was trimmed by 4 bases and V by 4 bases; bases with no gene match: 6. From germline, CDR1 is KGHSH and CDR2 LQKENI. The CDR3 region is CASSQDRGGLYGYTF. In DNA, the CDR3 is TGTGCCAGCTCACAGGACAGGGGGGGGCTCTATGGCTACACCTTC.

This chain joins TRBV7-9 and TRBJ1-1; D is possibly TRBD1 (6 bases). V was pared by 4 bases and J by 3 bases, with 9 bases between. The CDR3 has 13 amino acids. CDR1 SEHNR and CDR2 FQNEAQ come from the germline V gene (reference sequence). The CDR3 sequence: CASSSQGYTEAFF. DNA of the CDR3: TGTGCCAGCAGCTCACAGGGATACACTGAAGCTTTCTTT.

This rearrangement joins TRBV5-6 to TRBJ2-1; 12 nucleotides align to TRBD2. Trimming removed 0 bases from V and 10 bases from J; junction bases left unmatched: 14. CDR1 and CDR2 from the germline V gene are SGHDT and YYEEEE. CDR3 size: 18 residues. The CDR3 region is CASSLVRAGTSGHLEQFF. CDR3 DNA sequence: TGTGCCAGCAGCTTGGTCCGGGCCGGGACTAGCGGGCACCTCGAGCAGTTCTTC.

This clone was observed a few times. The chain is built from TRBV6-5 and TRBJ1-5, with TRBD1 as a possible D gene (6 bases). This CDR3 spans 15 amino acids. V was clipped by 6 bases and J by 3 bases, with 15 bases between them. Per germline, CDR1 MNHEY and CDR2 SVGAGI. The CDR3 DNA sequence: TGTGCCAGCAGGAAGGACAGCGGGGTCAATCAGCCCCAGCATTTT. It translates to CASRKDSGVNQPQHF.

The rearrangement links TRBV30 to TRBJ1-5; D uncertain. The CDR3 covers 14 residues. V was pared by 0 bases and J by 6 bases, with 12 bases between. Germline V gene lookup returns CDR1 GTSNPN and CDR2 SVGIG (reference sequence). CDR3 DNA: TGTGCCTGGAGTGTAGCGACTGCGAGTCAGCCCCAGCATTTT. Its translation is CAWSVATASQPQHF.

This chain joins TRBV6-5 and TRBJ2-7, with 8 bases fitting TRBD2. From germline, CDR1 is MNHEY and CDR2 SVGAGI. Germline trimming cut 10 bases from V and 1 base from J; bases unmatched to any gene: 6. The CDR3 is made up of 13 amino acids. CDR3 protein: CATLTSGSYEQYF. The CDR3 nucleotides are TGTGCCACCCTAACTAGCGGATCCTACGAGCAGTACTTC.

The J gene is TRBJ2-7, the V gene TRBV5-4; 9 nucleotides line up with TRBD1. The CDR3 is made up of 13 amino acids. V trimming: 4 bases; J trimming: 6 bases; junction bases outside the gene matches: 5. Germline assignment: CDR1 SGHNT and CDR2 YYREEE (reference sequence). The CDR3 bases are TGTGCCAGCAGCCCGGACAGGGGAGGCGAGCAGTACTTC. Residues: CASSPDRGGEQYF.